The entry that follows covers one T cell receptor (beta chain) sequence. Its antigen is as yet unknown. The sample belongs to a study of cytomegalovirus exposure and HLA in healthy donors. Study-level background: A subsequent analysis stated that the 100 to 150 validation repertoires were run on the same platform as the roughly 670 first-cohort repertoires. Broader study findings: Confirmation in vitro established that a few CMV-associated chains were specific for CMV antigens. The investigators catalogued 150 to 200 TCR beta chains as cytomegalovirus-associated. Published work reported that the classifier diagnosed cytomegalovirus status with high specificity and sensitivity.

Germline values: CDR1 MNHNS, CDR2 SASEGT. The ends were cut back, 2 bases at V and 8 bases at J, with 13 bases in the middle. CDR3 size: 14 residues. Profiled with immunoSEQ multiplex PCR; TCRdb holds only in-frame clones, not every one. The sample gives some 170,000 clones, around nine tenths of which show up once; around 2.1% is in the top ten. This clonotype originated in a woman aged 18-30 years in good health and CMV-seronegative. The specimen was PBMCs. The gene calls are TRBV6-1 and TRBJ1-5, with D uncertain. The CDR3 region is CASSEYPLVEPQHF. DNA of the CDR3: TGTGCCAGCAGTGAATATCCCCTTGTTGAGCCCCAGCATTTT.